This TCR beta chain was recovered during a study of cytomegalovirus exposure and HLA in healthy donors (dated by TCRdb to between 2016 and 2019). Some background on the complete study: An earlier analysis of approximately 640 of the donors reported 250 to 300 Gb of sequence data and 120 million or so unique TCR beta sequences from about 179 million T cells. Approximately 310 gigabases of sequencing data and approximately 92 million unique TCR sequences made up an early release that covered 500 to 700 HLA-typed donors. Of the 398 genotyped donors, around 81% fell in the genetic ancestry cluster associated with self-reported Caucasian donors. The study aimed to test whether signatures of past pathogen exposure could be identified by cataloging public T cell receptors. The T cell repertoires of about 700 subjects were profiled by immunosequencing and related to cytomegalovirus serostatus. Along with the roughly 710-subject first cohort, a separate validation cohort of over a hundred different subjects was used. To predict cytomegalovirus infection status, the study combined high-throughput TCR immunosequencing, statistical association of individual TCRs with disease status, and machine learning. A later analysis re-analyzed previously published TCR beta repertoires from 666 donors and added high-resolution HLA genotyping to study TCR occurrence patterns. Rather than using new phenotypic data, the later analysis identified candidate immune exposures from TCR beta sequences and from how often those sequences occurred across donors. In an earlier analysis of 587 of the donors, high-throughput TCR beta sequencing was used to judge whether each TCR beta V gene segment behaved as functional or pseudogenic. Donor age, sex, ethnicity and CMV serostatus were collected together with the repertoire data. Genome-wide SNP genotypes for about 65% of the 666 donors were used in a later genetic analysis, which treated that subset as a discovery cohort. All discovery cohort repertoires had been generated using a single sequencing platform. Both class I and class II loci were covered by HLA typing, at four-digit resolution. The number of typed donors differed by locus: roughly 629-640 for A, B, C, DRB1 and DQB1; 500 to 550 for DQA1; over 600 for DPA1; and some 450 for DPB1. About five DR-DQ haplotypes were treated as single units for association and clustering because of strong linkage in the cohort. Across approximately 400 genotyped donors of the cohort, an average of approximately 240,000 unique TCR beta nucleotide sequences per donor were sequenced, and around 19% of those sequences were non-productive.

Receptors were amplified or captured by the immunoSEQ multiplex PCR assay. A mixture of 60 forward primers for TCR Vbeta segments and 13 reverse primers for TCR Jbeta segments was used in the multiplex PCR. The CDR3 region of rearranged TCR beta genes was amplified from genomic DNA with a multiplex PCR assay. Amplified TCR beta libraries were sequenced as 87-base-pair reads on the Illumina HiSeq System. As for how the authors treated the data: A later analysis counted 75 million to 100 million unique TCR beta chains across the 650 to 800 repertoires, and approximately 11 million of these chains were shared by at least two donors. Raw reads were error-corrected and collapsed into unique sequences by a nearest-neighbor algorithm in which closely related sequences were merged to remove PCR and sequencing errors. V, D and J gene segments were assigned by aligning CDR3 sequences to IMGT reference sequences. For a sequence to be retained, at least a six-nucleotide match to both a V gene segment and a J gene segment was required. Rearrangements were called productive when the CDR3 lacked stop codons and stayed in frame with V and J; all others were non-productive. Following IMGT convention, CDR3 was defined as the stretch from the second conserved V-encoded cysteine to the conserved J-encoded phenylalanine. Sequences without an unambiguous match to a single V gene segment were excluded from the earlier analysis of about 600 of the donors. An earlier analysis of some 500 of the donors classified V segments as functional when productive rearrangements were above 56.7% and as segregating when the standard deviation between donors was above 5%. A statistical classification framework was built to diagnose cytomegalovirus status from the catalog of TCR beta chain sequences. A later analysis assigned V and J genes by comparing TCR nucleotide sequences with IMGT/GENE-DB human TR gene sequences. In a later analysis, CDR3 sequences and most-parsimonious VDJ recombination scenarios were assigned using the TCRdist pipeline. In a later analysis, every TCR beta chain was defined by the combination of its CDR3 amino acid sequence and its V-gene family, and reads without a unique V-gene family were dropped. To address suspected cross-contamination and a sequencing artifact, a later analysis removed approximately 600 highly shared, low-generation-probability nucleotide sequences. For each public chain, a later analysis derived a clonal expansion index from normalized ranks of inferred template counts within each repertoire. Generation probabilities in a later analysis came from a VDJ recombination model fitted to out-of-frame rearrangements, and those results were checked against IGoR. A later analysis scored TCR-TCR, TCR-HLA and TCR-CMV co-occurrence with hypergeometric tests, applying a repertoire-size bias correction to TCR pairs. A later analysis estimated false discovery rates by permuting HLA or CMV assignments 20 times. In a later analysis, co-occurring TCRs were grouped using DBSCAN, with TCRdist sequence similarity added in when clustering inside HLA-allele-positive subsets. Co-occurrence clustering excluded repertoires with fewer than 30,000 or more than 120,000 public chains, plus five with anomalous nucleotide sharing. The clones in this table, taken by TCRdb from immuneACCESS, are in-frame only. Not every clone is retained; where verified, under half of the shortfall comes from an unresolved V gene, and the cause of the rest is unknown. That table furnishes V, J and clone size, whereas the DNA furnished D and trimming. This sample's table has entries for 150,000 to 200,000 clones. The ten most abundant clones make up roughly 0.83% of the sample.

Inclusive of the bounding cysteine and phenylalanine, the CDR3 is 15 residues long. The only DNA kept is the CDR3, 45 bases in frame from the first base. The germline V gene (reference sequence) specifies SEHNR as CDR1 and FQNEAQ as CDR2. The V and J ends are trimmed by 6 bases and 4 bases, leaving 18 bases between them. The cohort was made up of 500 to 850 healthy bone marrow donors. At the time of sampling, every cohort member was nominally healthy, though immune exposures that went unrecorded were likely present. The donor tested CMV seropositive, placing the donor among the 250 to 350 seropositive members of the cohort. Each donor provided a peripheral blood sample, and peripheral blood mononuclear cells were used for TCR beta sequencing. Genomic DNA extraction from the blood cell samples was performed with the Qiagen DNeasy Blood Extraction Kit. On this clone itself: Its antigen specificity is not known.

General conclusions and limits of the study: Because some donors lacked HLA typing at each locus, the association tests relied only on the typed subset. The only immune exposure information available for the cohort was CMV serostatus. Cytomegalovirus status was reported to be diagnosed by the classifier with high specificity and sensitivity in both the original and validation cohorts. According to a later genetic analysis, donors in an Asian-associated ancestry cluster had fewer N-insertions in productive TCRs than the approximately 630-donor mean. The authors suggested that the approach could potentially be extended to other disease states and immunological phenotypes. Some IMGT-functional V segments, including TRBV6-2 and TRBV6-3, could not be told apart with the 87-base-pair reads, so those segments were excluded. In a later genetic analysis, a missense DCLRE1C variant was associated with V-gene and J-gene trimming of TCR beta chains, and the association was replicated in an independent cohort. A further reported finding was that TCR beta sequences accurately predicted the HLA-A and HLA-B alleles for most subjects in the first cohort. In this cohort, only TCR beta chains were sequenced, and detectable features were limited by the absence of alpha or paired-chain data. According to a later analysis, TCR association rates differed among HLA loci, with DRB1 alleles showing the most associated TCRs and HLA-C alleles showing the fewest. When HLA alleles, especially DR and DQ, strongly co-occurred, TCR associations were difficult to assign to individual alleles. An earlier analysis of 587 of the donors showed that most TCR beta V segments appeared in productive rearrangements either about 90% or about 30% of the time, which broadly matched IMGT annotations. Most TCR sequences were seen in very few donors, while some public TCRs were found in many individuals. A later analysis reported that several top co-occurrence clusters appeared linked to parvovirus B19, influenza, CMV and Epstein-Barr virus. Correlated functional status among segregating V segments might reflect linkage disequilibrium, but an unknown experimental factor could not be ruled out. A group of highly shared sequence variants was considered likely to be a technical artifact of the sequencing pipeline. In a later analysis, HLA-associated TCR beta chains showed more clonal expansion and lower generation probabilities than non-associated chains that were equally common. In a later analysis, most CMV-associated TCR beta chains were found to appear HLA-restricted, with HLA associations seemingly driven largely by CMV exposure. Three of the identified cytomegalovirus-associated TCR beta chains were confirmed in vitro to be specific for cytomegalovirus antigens. About 17 rarely observed V segments, including chromosome 9 orphons, were excluded from the earlier analysis of approximately 500 of the donors because counts were too low. The study listed 150 to 200 TCR beta chains as associated with cytomegalovirus. In a later analysis, around 17,000 TCR beta sequences were associated with specific HLA alleles at a false discovery rate of 0.05. The presence/absence analyses assumed that sequencing depth was roughly uniform across donors, and that assumption may not be true.

Recombination joined TRBV7-9 with TRBJ2-5, with no confidently assigned D gene. Source material: PBMCs. The receptor's source is a woman aged 18-35 years in good health and CMV-seropositive. The DNA is as follows: TGTGCCAGCAGTCTAGATTACGAGGTGGGAGAGACCCAGTACTTC. Its amino acids are CASSLDYEVGETQYF.